This TCR beta chain was retrieved from a study of cytotoxic CD8 clonotypes in ibrutinib-treated CLL (dated by TCRdb to about 2021). With regard to the full study: In this cohort, approximately 14 patients were treatment-naive and ten to eleven were relapsed/refractory, while around 18 had unmutated IGHV. On average, each sample yielded some 250,000 productive templates and under 95,000 productive rearrangements. Partial responses were observed in approximately 24 patients and complete responses in 2; after a median follow-up of 68 months, remission was maintained in about 15 patients and progression was observed in approximately 12. Samples at response were collected after a median of about 11 months of treatment, with a range of about 6 to 40 months. Longitudinal samples were obtainable from about 30% of the roughly 86 participants in the trial. Cryopreserved peripheral blood mononuclear cells were collected before treatment, at response, and at either disease progression or sustained remission. Every remission and progressive disease sample was obtained while ibrutinib was still being received by the patients.

Turning to this clone: No antigen is known for it. The record has no base qualities; no much larger clone is one base away.

This specimen's time point label, per the study, means: about eleven months on ibrutinib. For TCR beta library preparation, 1.5 to 2.5 micrograms of genomic DNA were extracted from the cryopreserved PBMCs. Longitudinal blood samples from CLL patients receiving ibrutinib monotherapy were subjected to high-throughput TCR beta sequencing. Patients were enrolled in a phase 2 open-label single-center ibrutinib monotherapy trial. On a MiSeq, deep resolution sequencing aimed for a depth between 1 in 1 million and 1 in 200,000 T cells, with each clonotype covered approximately 10x on average. The immunoSEQ hsTCRB Kit was used to generate the TCR beta libraries. Per the source publication's procedure: Data were analyzed with ImmunoSEQ Data Assistant and ImmunoSEQ Analyzer, with V, D and J genes assigned per IMGT definitions. Clonality, with values ranging from 0 to 1, was calculated as one minus the normalized Shannon entropy of productive rearrangement frequencies. Only overrepresented clonotypes making up at least 0.05% of the repertoire of each patient were included in the public clonotype analysis. Some twelve repertoires from age-matched healthy donors, obtained from immuneACCESS, served as clonality controls. This immuneACCESS table, as held by TCRdb, lists in-frame sequences with V and J called but not all clones. Of the missing ones, under half trace to an unresolved V gene in checked studies; the others have no known cause. The DNA was the basis for D and trimming; V, J and clone size are from that table. The sample profile shows 50,000 to 65,000 clones; 57% of them were found once. Roughly 15% of the sample belongs to the ten largest clones.

V loses 3 bases, J loses 4 bases, and the germline ends lie 12 bases apart. The CDR3 runs 14 residues from the cysteine to the phenylalanine. Only CDR3 DNA is held: 42 bases, read in frame from base 1. The germline V gene supplies CDR1 KGHSH and CDR2 LQKENI. Findings and caveats that apply to the study as a whole: Lymph node repertoires were not examined, and the timing of sampling was not matched between patients in sustained remission and those whose disease progressed. Public clonotypes were rare and either shrank or stayed stable during treatment, and the rise in clonality at ibrutinib response reflected expansion of private clonotypes. An increase in clonality was observed at ibrutinib response, with clonality remaining stable during sustained remission and falling back toward baseline at progression. Baseline clonality exceeded that of age-matched healthy donors and correlated strongly with circulating CD8+ T-cell counts.

The source was PBMCs, collected after 12 months of ibrutinib treatment. This clonotype originated in a human donor with chronic lymphocytic leukemia. Recombination joined TRBV18 with TRBJ1-2, with TRBD1 perhaps the D gene, on 5 matching bases. The DNA reads as follows: TGTGCCAGCTCACCCCCGGGGCAGTTCTATGGCTACACCTTC. This gives the protein CASSPPGQFYGYTF.